The 25 T cell receptor beta chains given below trace back to one sample, sequenced in a study of Graves' ophthalmopathy and Graves' hyperthyroidism. TCR beta CDR3 amplification used RNA transcripts. Following a first-round RT-PCR that used HTBI primers, a second-round multiplex PCR was carried out. TCRdb called the multiplex PCR reads again in MiXCR, with one record for every CDR3 protein. This sample has hundreds of thousands of distinct CDR3 sequences, with over 20% found just once. Sequenced sample: peripheral blood. The receptors originated from a young woman with stable Graves' hyperthyroidism.

CDR3 nucleotides: TGTGCCAGCAGTGAAGCGACGGGAGTAGGACGAAACACCATATATTTT. Translating it yields CASSEATGVGRNTIYF. The chain combines TRBV6-1 with TRBJ1-3; D call uncertain. The CDR3 is made up of 16 amino acids. Trimming left V 0 bases short and J 5 bases short, with 14 bases between. The germline V gene has CDR1 MNHNS and CDR2 SASEGT.

Many counts were recorded for this clonotype. The chain recombines TRBV28 with TRBJ2-4; 7 nucleotides line up with TRBD1. Germline trimming cut 3 bases from V and 5 bases from J; bases unmatched to any gene: 7. CDR1 is MDHEN and CDR2 is SYDVKM in the germline V gene. CDR3 length: 15 residues. CDR3 coding DNA: TGTGCCAGCAGTTTCTCGTGGACAGGAGAAAACATTCAGTACTTC. As protein: CASSFSWTGENIQYF.

The V call is TRBV10-2, the J call TRBJ1-5; D is perhaps TRBD1 (5 bases). In germline, CDR1 is WSHSY, CDR2 SAAADI. This CDR3 spans 15 amino acids. V lost 2 bases, J lost 2 bases, and 10 bases lay in between. The CDR3 protein is CASSEGGFGNQPQHF. The CDR3 nucleotides are TGCGCCAGCAGTGAGGGGGGGTTTGGCAATCAGCCCCAGCATTTT.

This clonotype was detected many times. The gene calls are TRBV10-3 and TRBJ2-5; D possibly corresponds to TRBD1 (6 bases). Germline lookup yields CDR1 ENHRY and CDR2 SYGVKD. Trimming stripped 0 bases from V and 2 bases from J, with 19 bases between. The length of the CDR3 is 18 residues. CDR3 sequence: CAISESMVARTDQETQYF. The CDR3 DNA sequence: TGTGCCATCAGTGAGTCGATGGTAGCACGGACAGATCAAGAGACCCAGTACTTC.

As regards this clonotype: Given a much more abundant clone one base away, this may be a read error. The CDR3 region has the DNA TGTGCCAGCAGCGCTAGAGGGGGCGAGACCAAGTACTTC. Amino acids: CASSARGGETKYF. The chain carries TRBV7-2 and TRBJ2-5; 7 bases agree with TRBD1. This CDR3 has 13 amino acids. The V gene's germline CDR1 is SGHTA and CDR2 FQGNSA.

This clonotype was recorded many times. The chain links TRBV28 to TRBJ1-2; D call uncertain. V lost 3 bases and J lost 3, with 11 bases in between. The V gene's germline CDR1 is MDHEN and CDR2 SYDVKM. This CDR3 is 14 amino acids long. CDR3 in DNA: TGTGCCAGCAGTTTGGCCACCCGGCACTATGGCTACACCTTC. Amino acid sequence: CASSLATRHYGYTF.

This clonotype appeared many times. V is TRBV19 and J is TRBJ2-5; 11 nucleotides agree with TRBD1. Germline trimming cut 6 bases from V and 1 base from J; bases unmatched to any gene: 4. The CDR3 sequence is 15 residues long. CDR1 is LNHDA and CDR2 is SQIVND in the germline V gene (reference sequence). CDR3 DNA: TGTGCCAGTAGCTCCGGGACAGGGGGCCAAGAGACCCAGTACTTC. Its translation: CASSSGTGGQETQYF.

This clonotype was recorded at least ten times. V and J are TRBV6-5 and TRBJ2-7; D is unresolved. Germline assignment: CDR1 MNHEY and CDR2 SVGAGI. V was pared by 5 bases and J by 2 bases, with 16 bases between. The CDR3 has 15 residues. The CDR3 loop is CASSTSRGAPYEQYF. CDR3 bases: TGTGCCAGCAGTACAAGTCGAGGCGCTCCCTACGAGCAGTACTTC.

This clonotype was seen many times. V is TRBV7-8 and J is TRBJ2-5; D uncertain. The V and J ends lost 1 base and 6 bases respectively, with 12 bases between them. The CDR3 runs 14 residues. From germline, CDR1 is SGHVS and CDR2 FQNEAQ. The CDR3 coding sequence is TGTGCCAGCAGCTTAGTTCCGGGTATACAGACCCAGTACTTC. This codes for CASSLVPGIQTQYF.

This clonotype was seen only once. The chain couples TRBV12-3 or TRBV12-4 to TRBJ2-5, with TRBD1 matching 9 bases. After removal of 4 bases from V and 4 bases from J, the junction contained 4 bases not matched to a gene. The CDR3 totals 14 residues. The chain's CDR3 is CASSYGTGRETQYF. The CDR3 nucleotides read TGTGCCAGCAGTTACGGGACAGGGAGAGAGACCCAGTACTTC.

This clonotype was counted ten times or more. The rearrangement links TRBV18 to TRBJ1-6; no reliable D call. CDR3 length: 12 residues. V shed 3 bases and J shed 7 bases, with 4 bases lying between them. Germline values: CDR1 KGHSH, CDR2 LQKENI. CDR3 protein: CASSPQNSPLHF. CDR3 nucleotides: TGTGCCAGCTCACCGCAAAATTCACCCCTCCACTTT.

This clonotype was picked up many times. This rearrangement joins TRBV24-1 to TRBJ2-5; a weak D match, TRBD2 (5 bases). The length of the CDR3 is 15 residues. Germline V gene lookup returns CDR1 KGHDR and CDR2 SFDVKD. Trimming pared 0 bases from V and 2 bases from J, leaving 9 bases between. The CDR3 sequence: CATSDLRSGQETQYF. The CDR3 nucleotides read TGTGCCACCAGTGATTTGCGGTCGGGGCAAGAGACCCAGTACTTC.

This clonotype was observed many times. This chain joins TRBV28 and TRBJ1-1; the D is unclear. The germline CDR1 and CDR2 sequences are MDHEN and SYDVKM. With 2 bases removed from V and 1 base from J, the gap between germline ends came to 5 bases. The CDR3 has 13 amino acids. In nucleotides, the CDR3 is TGTGCCAGCAGTTTAATAGGGAACACTGAAGCTTTCTTT. Amino acid sequence: CASSLIGNTEAFF.

The genes are TRBV12-3 or TRBV12-4 and TRBJ1-1; D possibly corresponds to TRBD1 (5 bases). The V end lost 4 bases, the J end lost 5 bases, and 17 bases lay between the germline ends. CDR3 size: 15 residues. The CDR3 nucleotides read TGTGCCAGCAGTTACCGCGGGGGATCGTTGACTGAAGCTTTCTTT. This encodes CASSYRGGSLTEAFF.

This clonotype came up many times. This chain joins TRBV29-1 and TRBJ2-2; 9 bases are shared with TRBD1. Trimming took 7 bases from V and 5 from J; bases not matched to a gene: 2. Germline values: CDR1 SQVTM, CDR2 ANQGSEA. CDR3 length equals 12 residues. The CDR3 DNA is TGCAGCGGGGGACAGGGTACCGGGGAGCTGTTTTTT. Translation: CSGGQGTGELFF.

Many counts were recorded for this clonotype. This chain links TRBV12-3 or TRBV12-4 with TRBJ1-2; D may be TRBD1 (5 bases). V lost 5 bases, J lost 4 bases, and 17 bases lay in between. The CDR3 is 15 amino acids. In nucleotides, the CDR3 is TGTGCCAGCAGTCCCGACCAGGACGGGGGCTATGGCTACACCTTC. This translates into CASSPDQDGGYGYTF.

Many counts were recorded for this clonotype. Just one base apart from a much larger clone, this may be a read error. The chain employs TRBV6-2 or TRBV6-3 and TRBJ2-4, with unresolved D. This CDR3 is 14 amino acids long. From germline, CDR1 is MNHEY and CDR2 SVGEGT. CDR3 DNA sequence: TGTGCCAGCAGGCAAGACACAGCCAAAAACATTAAGTACTTC. It translates to CASRQDTAKNIKYF.

This clonotype was seen repeatedly, ten times or more. V and J are TRBV28 and TRBJ2-5, with 7 bases lining up with TRBD2. This CDR3 region has 16 residues. Looked up from germline, CDR1 is MDHEN and CDR2 is SYDVKM. V was clipped by 6 bases and J by 2 bases; unmatched bases: 12. The chain's CDR3 is CASRYGLGNTQETQYF. For the CDR3, the DNA is TGTGCCAGCAGATACGGACTAGGGAATACTCAAGAGACCCAGTACTTC.

At least ten counts were recorded for this clonotype. V gene TRBV20-1 combines with J gene TRBJ2-5; TRBD2 matches 12 bases. The CDR3 totals 19 residues. CDR1 is DFQATT and CDR2 is SNEGSKA in the germline V gene (reference sequence). The V and J ends lost 6 bases and 5 bases, in that order; junction bases with no gene match: 22. The CDR3 loop is CSARPPSGRAGGLGETQYF. CDR3 DNA sequence: TGCAGTGCCAGACCCCCTAGCGGGAGGGCCGGGGGACTTGGGGAGACCCAGTACTTC.

In this sample, this clonotype turned up many times. This chain connects TRBV28 to TRBJ2-4, with D possibly being TRBD1 or TRBD2 (5 bases each). CDR3 size: 13 residues. V was clipped by 6 bases and J by 8 bases, with 14 bases between them. In germline, CDR1 is MDHEN, CDR2 SYDVKM. The CDR3 DNA is TGTGCCAGCAGATCCGGGACCCTGGACATTCAGTACTTC. Its translation: CASRSGTLDIQYF.

The chain couples TRBV2 to TRBJ1-5, with a tentative D call TRBD1 (5 bases). The germline gives CDR1 SNHLY, CDR2 FYNNEI. The CDR3 is 15 residues long. Deletions cut 2 bases from V and 3 bases from J, with 11 bases between. CDR3 DNA sequence: TGTGCCAGCAGTGAAACGGGGGTTCTCAATCAGCCCCAGCATTTT. Translation: CASSETGVLNQPQHF.

There are many counts of this clonotype. V usage is TRBV12-3 or TRBV12-4 and J usage is TRBJ1-1; possible D gene TRBD1, 6 bases. The V and J ends lost 6 bases and 1 base respectively, with 12 bases between them. CDR3 length equals 14 residues. The chain's CDR3 is CASSEYRENTEAFF. The DNA for the CDR3 is TGTGCCAGCAGCGAATACAGGGAGAACACTGAAGCTTTCTTT.

This clonotype has ten or more counts. CDR3 region: CASSRGDNTRAFF. The CDR3 coding sequence is TGTGCCAGCAGCCGAGGGGATAACACGAGAGCTTTCTTT. The rearrangement joins TRBV28 to TRBJ1-1; tentative D call: TRBD1 (5 bases). CDR3 size: 13 residues. Per the germline V gene, CDR1 is MDHEN and CDR2 is SYDVKM. The germline V and J ends were trimmed by 6 bases and 10 bases, with 18 bases remaining between them. The variable domain in full, completed from reference TRBV28 and TRBJ1-1, reads DVKVTQSSRYLVKRTGEKVFLECVQDMDHENMFWYRQDPGLGLRLIYFSYDVKMKEKGDIPEGYSVSREKKERFSLILESASTNQTSMYLCASSRGDNTRAFFGQGTRLTVV.

This clonotype came up many times. V gene TRBV5-5 combines with J gene TRBJ1-6, with D tentatively TRBD1 (5 bases). Deletions cut 4 bases from V and 7 bases from J, with 6 bases between. The CDR3 runs to 12 residues. The germline V gene has CDR1 SGHKS and CDR2 YYEKEE (reference sequence). For the CDR3, the DNA is TGTGCCAGCAGCCACAGGAATTCACCCCTCCACTTT. It translates to CASSHRNSPLHF.

This clonotype came up many times. The gene calls are TRBV12-3 or TRBV12-4 and TRBJ1-1; no clear D. The V gene lost 7 bases and the J gene lost 0 bases, with 9 bases spanning the gap. This CDR3 has 13 residues. CDR3 region: CASMWQLNTEAFF. The CDR3, as DNA: TGTGCCAGCATGTGGCAGCTGAACACTGAAGCTTTCTTT.